These 4 T cell receptor beta chains were sequenced from one sample in a study of identical twins. MiXCR, run by TCRdb on the 5' RACE reads, gives a single entry per CDR3 protein. The sample consists of about 660,000 distinct CDR3 sequences, 8.5% to 9.5% of them appearing once. This sample also belongs to another study, concerning yellow fever vaccine responses in identical twins.

Sequencing used PBMCs. The receptors shown here come from a young woman in good health.

This clonotype was picked up many times. The gene calls are TRBV9 and TRBJ2-5, with D perhaps being TRBD1 or TRBD2 (5 bases each). CDR1 is SGDLS, CDR2 YYNGEE, per germline. The V end was cut by 4 bases, the J end by 3 bases, with 13 bases between. CDR3 length: 14 residues. This CDR3 is CASSPRRGEETQYF. CDR3 DNA sequence: TGTGCCAGCAGCCCCCGTAGAGGGGAAGAGACCCAGTACTTC.

This clonotype has ten or more counts. The chain has TRBV29-1 and TRBJ2-1; TRBD2 agrees at 7 bases. This CDR3 spans 12 amino acids. J lost 9 bases, V lost 6 bases, and 8 bases had no gene match. Germline CDR1 reads SQVTM; CDR2 reads ANQGSEA. In nucleotides, the CDR3 is TGCAGCGTCAGGACTAGAGTTAGTGAGCAGTTCTTC. Its protein product is CSVRTRVSEQFF.

As concerns this clonotype: An end of the junction does not agree with germline; a read error may underlie this. This sequence joins TRBV2 and TRBJ1-6; perhaps TRBD1 as D (6 bases). Germline CDR1 is SNHLY and CDR2 is FYNNEI. The CDR3 totals 12 residues. This chain's CDR3 is CASRGFNSPLHF. As DNA, the CDR3 is TGTGCAAGCAGGGGATTTAATTCACCCCTCCACTTT.

This clonotype has a count of ten or more. This chain joins TRBV11-2 and TRBJ2-2; D remains unclear. The CDR3 covers 13 residues. V was trimmed by 0 bases and J by 6 bases, leaving 5 bases between them. Germline-derived CDR1 and CDR2 are SGHAT and FQNNGV. This chain's CDR3 is CASSLDRAGELFF. For the CDR3, the DNA is TGTGCCAGCAGCTTAGATCGTGCCGGGGAGCTGTTTTTT.